The present T cell receptor beta chain was sequenced within a study of blood T cell repertoires in COVID-19. The age range of participants was about 18 to 90 years, with residence in about 25 US areas. In assigning cohorts, the study relied on participant-reported clinical history. The table came from immunoSEQ multiplex PCR; TCRdb's copy has only in-frame clones and leaves some out. Counted here are 300,000 to 450,000 clones, around 87% occurring once; the ten biggest clones make up roughly 1%. The CDR3 totals 16 residues. The V gene's germline CDR1 is LNHDA and CDR2 SQIVND (reference sequence). J lost 5 bases, V lost 2 bases, and 6 bases had no gene match.

Sequenced input: PBMCs or T cells enriched from blood (not recorded which). The chain employs TRBV19 and TRBJ2-7; 13 bases align to TRBD2. This receptor was taken from a man between 18 and 35 years old who had recovered from COVID-19. The CDR3 here is CASSINPGLAGDEQYF. CDR3 nucleotide sequence: TGTGCCAGTAGTATAAATCCCGGACTAGCGGGAGACGAGCAGTACTTC.